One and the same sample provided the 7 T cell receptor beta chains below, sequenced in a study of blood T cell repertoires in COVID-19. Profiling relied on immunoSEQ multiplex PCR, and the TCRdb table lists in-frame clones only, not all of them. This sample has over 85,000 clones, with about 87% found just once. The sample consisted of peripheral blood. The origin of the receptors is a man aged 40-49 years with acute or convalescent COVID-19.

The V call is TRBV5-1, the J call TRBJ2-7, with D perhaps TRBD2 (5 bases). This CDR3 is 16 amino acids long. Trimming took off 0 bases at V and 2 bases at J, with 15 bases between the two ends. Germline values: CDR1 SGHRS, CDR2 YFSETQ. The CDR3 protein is CASSLDPVSGTYEQYF. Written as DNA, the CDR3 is TGCGCCAGCAGCTTGGACCCCGTGAGCGGAACCTACGAGCAGTACTTC.

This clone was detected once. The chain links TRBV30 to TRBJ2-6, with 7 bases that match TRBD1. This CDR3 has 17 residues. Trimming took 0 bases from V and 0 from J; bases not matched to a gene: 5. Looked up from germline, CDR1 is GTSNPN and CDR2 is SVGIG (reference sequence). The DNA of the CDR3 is TGTGCCTGGAGTGTACTTTCAGGGGGCTCTGGGGCCAACGTCCTGACTTTC. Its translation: CAWSVLSGGSGANVLTF.

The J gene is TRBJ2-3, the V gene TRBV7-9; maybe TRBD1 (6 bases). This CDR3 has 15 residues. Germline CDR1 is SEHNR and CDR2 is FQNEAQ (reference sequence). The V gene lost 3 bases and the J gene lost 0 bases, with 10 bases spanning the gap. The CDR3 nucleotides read TGTGCCAGCAGCTTTAGGCAGGGGAGCACAGATACGCAGTATTTT. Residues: CASSFRQGSTDTQYF.

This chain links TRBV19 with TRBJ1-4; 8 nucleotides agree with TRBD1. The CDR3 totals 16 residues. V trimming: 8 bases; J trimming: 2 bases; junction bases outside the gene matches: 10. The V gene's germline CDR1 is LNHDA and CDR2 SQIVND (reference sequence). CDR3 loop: CASSGQAGLTNEKLFF. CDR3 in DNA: TGTGCCAGTTCGGGACAGGCGGGATTGACTAATGAAAAACTGTTTTTT.

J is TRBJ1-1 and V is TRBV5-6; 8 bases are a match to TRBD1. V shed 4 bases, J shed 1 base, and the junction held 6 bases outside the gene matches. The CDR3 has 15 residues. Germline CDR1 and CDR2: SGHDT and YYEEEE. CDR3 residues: CASSRPGTGNTEAFF. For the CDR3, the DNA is TGTGCCAGCAGCCGTCCCGGGACAGGGAACACTGAAGCTTTCTTT.

CDR3 sequence reads: CASSPWGASNEQYF. CDR3 nucleotide sequence: TGTGCCAGTAGTCCTTGGGGAGCGAGTAACGAGCAGTACTTC. This rearrangement joins TRBV19 to TRBJ2-7; the D gene is possibly TRBD2 (5 bases). CDR1 and CDR2 from the germline V gene are LNHDA and SQIVND (reference sequence). Trimming took 5 bases from V and 5 from J, leaving 16 bases between them. This CDR3 region has 14 residues.

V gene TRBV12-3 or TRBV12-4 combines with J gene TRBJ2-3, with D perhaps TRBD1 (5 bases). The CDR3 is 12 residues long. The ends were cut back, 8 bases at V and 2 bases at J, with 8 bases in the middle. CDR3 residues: CASGAFTDTQYF. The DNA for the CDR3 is TGTGCCAGCGGGGCCTTCACAGATACGCAGTATTTT.